This TCR beta chain derives from a study of T cells in Graves' hyperthyroidism and ophthalmopathy. Details on this clonotype: Its antigen is undetermined. It may be a read error: a sequence one base away is much more abundant.

Notes on the study in general: Ophthalmopathy stood apart from stable hyperthyroidism in a 13 V-J model.

The CDR3 extends over 15 amino acids. Germline CDR1 KGHSH, CDR2 LQKENI. Stable hyperthyroidism: no ophthalmopathy progression over 18 months of follow-up. PBMCs were obtained from roughly 10 ml fresh peripheral blood. Amplification of TCR beta CDR3 regions was performed using RNA transcripts as template. Researchers ran a first-round RT-PCR on the TCR CDR3 using the HTBI primer set. Using its own MiXCR run on the multiplex PCR reads, TCRdb lists one record per CDR3 protein. In the table there are a few hundred thousand distinct CDR3 sequences, around 17% of which are singletons. The sequence came from a man in his forties with Graves' hyperthyroidism. The sequencing sample was made of blood. This chain links TRBV18 with TRBJ1-5; 8 bases line up with TRBD1. CDR3 sequence: CASPPSTGGNQPQHF. CDR3 in DNA: TGTGCCAGCCCACCCTCGACAGGGGGCAATCAGCCCCAGCATTTT.